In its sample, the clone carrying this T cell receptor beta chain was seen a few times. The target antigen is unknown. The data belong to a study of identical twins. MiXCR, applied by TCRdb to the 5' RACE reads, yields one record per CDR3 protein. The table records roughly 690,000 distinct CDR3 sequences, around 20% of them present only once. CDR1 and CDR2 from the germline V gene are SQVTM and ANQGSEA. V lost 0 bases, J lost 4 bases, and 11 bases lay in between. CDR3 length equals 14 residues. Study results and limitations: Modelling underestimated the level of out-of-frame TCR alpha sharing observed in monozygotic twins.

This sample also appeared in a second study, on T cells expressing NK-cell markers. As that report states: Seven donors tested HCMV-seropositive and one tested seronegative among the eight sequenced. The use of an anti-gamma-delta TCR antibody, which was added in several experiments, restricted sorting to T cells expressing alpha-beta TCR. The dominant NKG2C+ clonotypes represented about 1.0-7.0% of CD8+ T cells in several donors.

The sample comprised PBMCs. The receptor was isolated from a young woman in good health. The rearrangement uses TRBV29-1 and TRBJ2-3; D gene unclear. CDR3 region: CSVEDSWSADTQYF. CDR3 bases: TGCAGCGTTGAAGATTCTTGGTCAGCAGATACGCAGTATTTT.